Below, one T cell receptor beta chain is given with its context. The target antigen is unknown. Cervical HPV DNA detected by MY09/MY11 PCR, typed by dot-blot. This sample is part of a study of T cells in women clearing cervical HPV infection. Study outcomes and limitations: CIN3+ cases had significantly higher TCR repertoire richness than controls, but evenness did not differ.

This table comes from immunoSEQ multiplex PCR, and its TCRdb copy is limited to in-frame clones, with some not included. The listing records about 48,000 clones. The sequence was collected from a woman aged 18 to 75 with a cervical HPV16 infection that either progressed to CIN3+ or cleared (not recorded which). The sequenced sample was blood buffy coat.

CDR3 DNA (partial): TGTGCCACCCGTCCGGGTGGGAGCAATCAGCCC. Translation gives CATRPGGSNQP. The entire CDR3 is CATRPGGSNQPQHF. This chain joins TRBV19 and TRBJ1-5, with D unresolved. From the germline J gene comes the end of the CDR3, since the read stops 3 residues before it. This CDR3 spans 14 amino acids. V lost 10 bases, J lost 1 base, and 14 bases lay in between. Germline values: CDR1 LNHDA, CDR2 SQIVND (reference sequence).